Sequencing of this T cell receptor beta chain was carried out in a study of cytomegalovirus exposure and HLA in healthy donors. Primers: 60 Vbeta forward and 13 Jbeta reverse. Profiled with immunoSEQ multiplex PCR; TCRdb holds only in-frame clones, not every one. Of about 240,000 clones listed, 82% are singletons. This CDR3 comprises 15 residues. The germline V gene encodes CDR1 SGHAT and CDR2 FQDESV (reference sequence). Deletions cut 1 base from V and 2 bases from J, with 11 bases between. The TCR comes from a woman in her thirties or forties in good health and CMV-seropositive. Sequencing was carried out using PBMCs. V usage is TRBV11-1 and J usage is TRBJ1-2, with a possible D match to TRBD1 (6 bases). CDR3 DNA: TGTGCCAGCAGCTTAGATGTCGGACAGAACTATGGCTACACCTTC. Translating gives CASSLDVGQNYGYTF.